This T cell receptor beta chain emerged from a study of cytomegalovirus exposure and HLA in healthy donors. Germline lookup yields CDR1 MDHEN and CDR2 SYDVKM. The CDR3 is 14 amino acids. J gave up 7 bases and V 5 bases, and 8 bases lay outside the gene matches. Amplification used 60 Vbeta primers and 13 Jbeta primers. Profiled with immunoSEQ multiplex PCR; TCRdb holds only in-frame clones, not every one. The repertoire has under 200,000 clones, over 60% of them found once; the top ten carry over 2.5%. The sequencing sample was made of PBMCs. The source of this sequence is a woman aged 25 to 39 in good health and CMV-seronegative. The chain has TRBV28 and TRBJ2-1, with 7 bases identical to TRBD1. CDR3 loop: CASSILGTVNEQFF. The CDR3 DNA sequence: TGTGCCAGCAGTATCCTTGGGACAGTTAATGAGCAGTTCTTC.